This TCR beta chain emerged from a study of T cells in pancreatic ductal adenocarcinoma. No neoadjuvant therapy was given to the selected pancreatic ductal adenocarcinoma patients before their surgery. The germline V gene encodes CDR1 SGDLS and CDR2 YYNGEE. The CDR3 spans 14 residues. V was shortened by 3 bases and J by 4 bases, with 13 bases between the two germline ends. Overall study findings and caveats: The resected pancreatic cancer cohort was biased toward the minority with early-stage disease. Tumor and blood clonality did not differ significantly, about 0.1 versus 0.065. Tumor samples had fewer productive templates and roughly 8-fold fewer unique clonotypes than blood. Enrichment of CD45RO+ effector over naive T cells in tumors may bias clonality.

Sequencing used immunoSEQ multiplex PCR; TCRdb keeps in-frame clones, though not all of them. The sample shows 16,000 or so clones, about 90% of them seen only once. Note on this clone: Its target is not known.

This TCR came from a human donor with pancreatic ductal adenocarcinoma. Sequencing was carried out using PBMCs. The chain uses TRBV9 and TRBJ1-2; D is unclear. The CDR3 coding sequence is TGTGCCAGCAGCGCTCCTACAGCTGGCTATGGCTACACCTTC. Translation gives CASSAPTAGYGYTF.